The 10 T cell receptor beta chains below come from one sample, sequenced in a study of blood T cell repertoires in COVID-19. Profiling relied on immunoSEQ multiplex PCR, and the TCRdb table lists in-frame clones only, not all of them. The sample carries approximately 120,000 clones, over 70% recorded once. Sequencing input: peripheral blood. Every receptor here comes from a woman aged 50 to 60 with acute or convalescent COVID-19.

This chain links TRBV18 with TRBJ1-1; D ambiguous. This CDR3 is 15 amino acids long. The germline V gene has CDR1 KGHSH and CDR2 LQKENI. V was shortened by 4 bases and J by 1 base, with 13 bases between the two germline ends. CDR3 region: CASSLIPDPNTEAFF. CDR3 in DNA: TGTGCCAGCTCACTAATCCCAGATCCGAACACTGAAGCTTTCTTT.

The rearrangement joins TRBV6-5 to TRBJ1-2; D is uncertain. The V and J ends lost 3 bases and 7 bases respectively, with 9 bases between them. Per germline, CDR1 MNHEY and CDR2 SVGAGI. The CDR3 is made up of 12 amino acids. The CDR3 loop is CASSYSLGGYTF. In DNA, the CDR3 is TGTGCCAGCAGTTATAGCCTCGGTGGCTACACCTTC.

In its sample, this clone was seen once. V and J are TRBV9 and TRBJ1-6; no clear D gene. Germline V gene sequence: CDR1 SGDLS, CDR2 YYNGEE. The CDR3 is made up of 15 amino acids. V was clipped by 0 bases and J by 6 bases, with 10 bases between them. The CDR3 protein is CASSVVPDFNSPLHF. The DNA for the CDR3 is TGTGCCAGCAGCGTAGTCCCAGACTTTAATTCACCCCTCCACTTT.

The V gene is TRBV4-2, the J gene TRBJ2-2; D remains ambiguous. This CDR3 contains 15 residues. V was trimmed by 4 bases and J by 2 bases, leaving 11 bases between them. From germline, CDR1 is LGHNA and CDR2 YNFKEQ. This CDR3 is CASSRDGVNTGELFF. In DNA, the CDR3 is TGTGCCAGCAGCCGCGACGGAGTTAACACCGGGGAGCTGTTTTTT.

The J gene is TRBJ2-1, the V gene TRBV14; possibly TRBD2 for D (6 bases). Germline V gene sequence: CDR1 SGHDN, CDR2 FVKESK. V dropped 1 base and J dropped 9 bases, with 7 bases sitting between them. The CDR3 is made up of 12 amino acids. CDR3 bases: TGTGCCAGCAGCCAAGCGACTAGTGAGCAGTTCTTC. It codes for CASSQATSEQFF.

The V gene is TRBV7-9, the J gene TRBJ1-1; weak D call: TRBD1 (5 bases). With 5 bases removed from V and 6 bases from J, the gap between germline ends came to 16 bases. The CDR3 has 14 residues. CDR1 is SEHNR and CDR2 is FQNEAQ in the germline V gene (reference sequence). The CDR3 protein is CASSLQGISAEAFF. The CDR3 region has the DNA TGTGCCAGCAGCCTGCAGGGTATCAGTGCTGAAGCTTTCTTT.

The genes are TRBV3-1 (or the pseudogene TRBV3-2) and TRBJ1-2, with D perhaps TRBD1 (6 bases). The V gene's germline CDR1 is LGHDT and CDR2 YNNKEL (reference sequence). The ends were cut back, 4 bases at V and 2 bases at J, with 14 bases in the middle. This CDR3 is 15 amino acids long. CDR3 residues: CASSLTGQPNYGYTF. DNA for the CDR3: TGTGCCAGCAGCCTTACCGGACAGCCAAACTATGGCTACACCTTC.

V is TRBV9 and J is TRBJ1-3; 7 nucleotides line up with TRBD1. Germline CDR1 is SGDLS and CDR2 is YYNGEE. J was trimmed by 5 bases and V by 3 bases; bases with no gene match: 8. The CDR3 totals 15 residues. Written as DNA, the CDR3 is TGTGCCAGCAGCGCCCCCTGGACAGGAAGAAACACCATATATTTT. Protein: CASSAPWTGRNTIYF.

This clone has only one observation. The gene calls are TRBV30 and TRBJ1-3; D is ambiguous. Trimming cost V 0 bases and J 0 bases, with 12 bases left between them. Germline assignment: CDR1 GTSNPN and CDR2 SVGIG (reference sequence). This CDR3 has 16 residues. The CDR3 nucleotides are TGTGCCTGGAGTGTACTGCCTTACCGCTCTGGAAACACCATATATTTT. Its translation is CAWSVLPYRSGNTIYF.

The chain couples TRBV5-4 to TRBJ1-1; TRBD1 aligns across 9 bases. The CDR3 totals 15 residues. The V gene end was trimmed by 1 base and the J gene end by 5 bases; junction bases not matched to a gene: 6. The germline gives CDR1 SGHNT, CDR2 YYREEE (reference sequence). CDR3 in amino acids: CASSLRGTGLTEAFF. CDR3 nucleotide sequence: TGTGCCAGCAGCTTGCGTGGGACAGGGTTGACTGAAGCTTTCTTT.